The 2 T cell receptor beta chains listed next were all sequenced from one sample in a study of PD-1 blockade in classical Hodgkin lymphoma. Relapses following autologous stem cell transplantation were seen in all patients, with brentuximab vedotin exposure varying. Method: immunoSEQ multiplex PCR; TCRdb's copy keeps in-frame clones and lacks some. The repertoire holds over 5,500 clones, with 84% as singletons. Sequenced material: peripheral blood mononuclear cells (PBMCs), taken at baseline. The receptors come from a human donor with classical Hodgkin lymphoma.

This chain joins TRBV7-8 and TRBJ2-5, with D uncertain. The germline V gene has CDR1 SGHVS and CDR2 FQNEAQ. Trimming took 5 bases from V and 1 from J, leaving 8 bases between them. CDR3 length: 13 amino acids. This CDR3 is CASSPPLQETQYF. The CDR3, as DNA: TGTGCCAGCAGCCCCCCCCTCCAAGAGACCCAGTACTTC. Full variable domain (rest looked up from reference TRBV7-8 and TRBJ2-5): GAGVSQSPRYKVAKRGQDVALRCDPISGHVSLFWYQQALGQGPEFLTYFQNEAQLDKSGLPSDRFFAERPEGSVSTLKIQRTQQEDSAVYLCASSPPLQETQYFGPGTRLLVL.

The chain couples TRBV11-2 to TRBJ2-1; the match to TRBD1 covers 9 bases. This CDR3 is 14 amino acids long. Trimming cost V 5 bases and J 3 bases; bases outside gene matches: 2. CDR1 and CDR2 from the germline V gene are SGHAT and FQNNGV. CDR3 DNA sequence: TGTGCCAGCAGCCGGGACAGGGACTACAATGAGCAGTTCTTC. Residues: CASSRDRDYNEQFF. The complete variable domain, with remaining parts taken from reference TRBV11-2 and TRBJ2-1, reads EAGVAQSPRYKIIEKRQSVAFWCNPISGHATLYWYQQILGQGPKLLIQFQNNGVVDDSQLPKDRFSAERLKGVDSTLKIQPAKLEDSAVYLCASSRDRDYNEQFFGPGTRLTVL.